These 20 T cell receptor beta chains were sequenced from one sample in a study of T cell responses to AZD1222 COVID-19 vaccine. Some clones are missing from TCRdb's copy, which holds only in-frame ones; the method was immunoSEQ multiplex PCR. The sample lists approximately 300,000 clones; 85% to 95% were seen once. Sequenced here: peripheral blood, sampled 28 days after the second AZD1222 dose. Receptor source: an adult who received the AZD1222 COVID-19 vaccine.

V gene TRBV5-1 combines with J gene TRBJ1-1; D is unresolved. CDR3 length: 17 amino acids. Germline CDR1 SGHRS, CDR2 YFSETQ. The V gene lost 5 bases and the J gene lost 0 bases, with 20 bases spanning the gap. The CDR3 coding sequence is TGCGCCAGCAGGCGAGGTTCGGGTATCGGTATGAACACTGAAGCTTTCTTT. Translation gives CASRRGSGIGMNTEAFF.

This chain links TRBV18 with TRBJ1-1, with D possibly matching TRBD1 (5 bases). CDR3 size: 13 residues. V lost 2 bases, J lost 6 bases, and 10 bases lay in between. The germline gives CDR1 KGHSH, CDR2 LQKENI. CDR3 DNA: TGTGCCAGCTCACCAGGGGGTGAAGCTGAAGCTTTCTTT. The encoded protein is CASSPGGEAEAFF.

V is TRBV7-3 and J is TRBJ1-2, with TRBD1 matching 7 bases. Germline CDR1 SGHTA, CDR2 FQGTGA. V lost 5 bases and J lost 4; bases outside the gene matches: 10. This CDR3 spans 15 amino acids. The CDR3 region is CASSADRDSLYGYTF. The CDR3 region has the DNA TGTGCCAGCAGCGCCGACCGGGACAGCCTCTATGGCTACACCTTC.

The chain carries TRBV28 and TRBJ2-2; 7 bases line up with TRBD1. Germline V gene lookup returns CDR1 MDHEN and CDR2 SYDVKM. Trimming removed 4 bases from V and 4 bases from J; junction bases left unmatched: 6. There are 15 residues in the CDR3. Here the CDR3 reads CASSSTGVGTGELFF. The DNA for the CDR3 is TGTGCCAGCAGTTCTACAGGGGTGGGCACCGGGGAGCTGTTTTTT.

The rearrangement links TRBV18 to TRBJ1-1; 7 nucleotides align to TRBD1. V trimming: 4 bases; J trimming: 1 base; junction bases outside the gene matches: 6. The germline gives CDR1 KGHSH, CDR2 LQKENI. This CDR3 region has 15 residues. The CDR3 reads CASSQATGRNTEAFF. The CDR3 nucleotides are TGTGCCAGCTCACAAGCGACAGGGCGGAACACTGAAGCTTTCTTT.

V is TRBV13 and J is TRBJ2-1, with 7 bases identical to TRBD2. Germline trimming cut 0 bases from V and 6 bases from J; bases unmatched to any gene: 8. Germline assignment: CDR1 PRHDT and CDR2 FYEKMQ (reference sequence). The CDR3 extends over 16 amino acids. The chain's CDR3 is CASSLGASGAANEQFF. As DNA, the CDR3 is TGTGCCAGCAGCTTAGGGGCTAGCGGAGCCGCCAATGAGCAGTTCTTC. Full variable domain (rest looked up from reference TRBV13 and TRBJ2-1): AAGVIQSPRHLIKEKRETATLKCYPIPRHDTVYWYQQGPGQDPQFLISFYEKMQSDKGSIPDRFSAQQFSDYHSELNMSSLELGDSALYFCASSLGASGAANEQFFGPGTRLTVL.

CDR3 sequence (DNA): TGTGCCAGCAGTGAGCTGCAGTCCGCTGGAAACACCATATATTTT. This translates into CASSELQSAGNTIYF. This chain connects TRBV2 to TRBJ1-3; D call uncertain. Germline CDR1 reads SNHLY; CDR2 reads FYNNEI. The V gene lost 3 bases and the J gene lost 2 bases, with 11 bases spanning the gap. This CDR3 is built from 15 residues.

Here the CDR3 DNA reads TGTGCCAGCAGTTTAAGGGGGGAGGCCTCCAAAAACATTCAGTACTTC. This gives the protein CASSLRGEASKNIQYF. The chain joins TRBV27 to TRBJ2-4, with D perhaps being TRBD1 or TRBD2 (6 bases each). Trimming cost V 2 bases and J 2 bases, with 13 bases left between them. Germline CDR1 is MNHEY and CDR2 is SMNVEV (reference sequence). This CDR3 spans 16 amino acids.

This chain connects TRBV5-1 to TRBJ2-2, with TRBD1 identical over 10 bases. J was trimmed by 4 bases and V by 3 bases; bases with no gene match: 6. Germline V gives CDR1 SGHRS, CDR2 YFSETQ. This CDR3 comprises 16 residues. CDR3 DNA: TGCGCCAGCAGCTCCCCGGACAGGGGGGCCACCGGGGAGCTGTTTTTT. It is translated as CASSSPDRGATGELFF. Variable domain in full (rest from reference TRBV5-1 and TRBJ2-2): KAGVTQTPRYLIKTRGQQVTLSCSPISGHRSVSWYQQTPGQGLQFLFEYFSETQRNKGNFPGRFSGRQFSNSRSEMNVSTLELGDSALYLCASSSPDRGATGELFFGEGSRLTVL.

The chain has TRBV5-1 and TRBJ2-1, with 10 positions matching TRBD2. CDR1 SGHRS and CDR2 YFSETQ come from the germline V gene. Unmatched junction bases numbered 7, after V lost 4 bases and J lost 3 bases. The CDR3 totals 16 residues. CDR3 coding DNA: TGCGCCAGCAGCAGGCCTAGCGGGAGACTCTACAATGAGCAGTTCTTC. This sequence encodes CASSRPSGRLYNEQFF.

The chain uses TRBV5-4 and TRBJ2-6; D not resolved. CDR3 length: 16 amino acids. Germline V CDR1 and CDR2: SGHNT, YYREEE (reference sequence). Trimming cost V 4 bases and J 0 bases, with 11 bases left between them. The CDR3 here is CASSQITSSGANVLTF. As DNA, the CDR3 is TGTGCCAGCAGCCAAATAACAAGCTCTGGGGCCAACGTCCTGACTTTC.

V usage is TRBV5-1 and J usage is TRBJ2-2; 8 positions match TRBD2. Trimming took 4 bases from V and 6 from J; bases not matched to a gene: 5. This CDR3 region has 14 residues. Germline V CDR1 and CDR2: SGHRS, YFSETQ. This CDR3 reads CASSPGGRAGELFF. The CDR3 DNA is TGCGCCAGCAGCCCGGGAGGGCGGGCCGGGGAGCTGTTTTTT.

This clone appeared once. The V gene is TRBV19, the J gene TRBJ1-1, with D perhaps matching TRBD1 (6 bases). V shed 3 bases and J shed 2 bases, with 13 bases lying between them. This CDR3 has 15 residues. Germline-derived CDR1 and CDR2 are LNHDA and SQIVND (reference sequence). As DNA, the CDR3 is TGTGCCAGTAGTATTGGGGGGGCCCTCAACACTGAAGCTTTCTTT. Encoded protein: CASSIGGALNTEAFF. The full variable domain, in which reference TRBV19 and TRBJ1-1 provide the parts outside the CDR3, is DGGITQSPKYLFRKEGQNVTLSCEQNLNHDAMYWYRQDPGQGLRLIYYSQIVNDFQKGDIAEGYSVSREKKESFPLTVTSAQKNPTAFYLCASSIGGALNTEAFFGQGTRLTVV.

The genes are TRBV5-1 and TRBJ2-3; the match to TRBD2 covers 8 bases. This CDR3 has 15 residues. V lost 9 bases and J lost 3; bases outside the gene matches: 12. Germline V lookup: CDR1 SGHRS, CDR2 YFSETQ. As DNA, the CDR3 is TGCGCCACCGCCCCGGCCGGGACTAGTACAGATACGCAGTATTTT. It specifies CATAPAGTSTDTQYF.

The rearrangement links TRBV19 to TRBJ1-1; D not resolved. Germline V gene lookup returns CDR1 LNHDA and CDR2 SQIVND (reference sequence). This CDR3 has 15 residues. With 7 bases removed from V and 0 bases from J, the gap between germline ends came to 15 bases. The CDR3 DNA follows: TGTGCCAGTAACTTCGCGGTAGCCTTGAACACTGAAGCTTTCTTT. Protein product: CASNFAVALNTEAFF.

V gene TRBV7-2 combines with J gene TRBJ1-2; D not resolved. V dropped 1 base and J dropped 0 bases, with 6 bases sitting between them. This CDR3 has 14 amino acids. CDR1 SGHTA and CDR2 FQGNSA come from the germline V gene. This CDR3 is CASSLGAANYGYTF. CDR3 DNA sequence: TGTGCCAGCAGCTTAGGGGCAGCTAACTATGGCTACACCTTC.

The rearrangement uses TRBV15 and TRBJ1-6; 9 bases map to TRBD1. Trimming cost V 0 bases and J 8 bases; bases outside gene matches: 8. Germline lookup yields CDR1 LNHNV and CDR2 YYDKDF (reference sequence). The CDR3 totals 17 residues. CDR3 DNA: TGTGCCACCAGCAGAGATCGTGGGACAGGGACGGATTCACCCCTCCACTTT. This encodes CATSRDRGTGTDSPLHF. The full variable domain, completed using reference TRBV15 and TRBJ1-6, is DAMVIQNPRYQVTQFGKPVTLSCSQTLNHNVMYWYQQKSSQAPKLLFHYYDKDFNNEADTPDNFQSRRPNTSFCFLDIRSPGLGDTAMYLCATSRDRGTGTDSPLHFGNGTRLTVT.

This clone was picked up one time. This chain joins TRBV19 and TRBJ1-1; a possible D gene is TRBD1 (5 bases). V was trimmed by 10 bases and J by 4 bases, leaving 16 bases between them. The CDR3 is made up of 13 amino acids. Germline V CDR1 and CDR2: LNHDA, SQIVND (reference sequence). The CDR3 DNA is TGTGCCACCGAGGAGGGGAGGGGCACTGAAGCTTTCTTT. It codes for CATEEGRGTEAFF. Full variable domain (rest looked up from reference TRBV19 and TRBJ1-1): DGGITQSPKYLFRKEGQNVTLSCEQNLNHDAMYWYRQDPGQGLRLIYYSQIVNDFQKGDIAEGYSVSREKKESFPLTVTSAQKNPTAFYLCATEEGRGTEAFFGQGTRLTVV.

As to this clone: This sample also contains other DNA sequences that code for the same CDR3. The chain is built from TRBV3-1 (or the pseudogene TRBV3-2) and TRBJ1-5; no clear D. Germline CDR1 reads LGHDT; CDR2 reads YNNKEL (reference sequence). V was clipped by 3 bases and J by 0 bases, with 9 bases between them. This CDR3 region has 15 residues. The CDR3 bases are TGTGCCAGCAGCCAGGGAGGGTATAGCAATCAGCCCCAGCATTTT. Residues: CASSQGGYSNQPQHF.

The chain combines TRBV24-1 with TRBJ1-2; D perhaps matches TRBD1 (5 bases). Germline loops: CDR1 KGHDR, CDR2 SFDVKD. The CDR3 contains 16 residues. V lost 4 bases to trimming and J lost 7 bases, with 21 bases between them. DNA of the CDR3: TGTGCCACCAGTGACAACGATAGAGCGGGGGAACGTGGCTACACCTTC. Translating it yields CATSDNDRAGERGYTF.